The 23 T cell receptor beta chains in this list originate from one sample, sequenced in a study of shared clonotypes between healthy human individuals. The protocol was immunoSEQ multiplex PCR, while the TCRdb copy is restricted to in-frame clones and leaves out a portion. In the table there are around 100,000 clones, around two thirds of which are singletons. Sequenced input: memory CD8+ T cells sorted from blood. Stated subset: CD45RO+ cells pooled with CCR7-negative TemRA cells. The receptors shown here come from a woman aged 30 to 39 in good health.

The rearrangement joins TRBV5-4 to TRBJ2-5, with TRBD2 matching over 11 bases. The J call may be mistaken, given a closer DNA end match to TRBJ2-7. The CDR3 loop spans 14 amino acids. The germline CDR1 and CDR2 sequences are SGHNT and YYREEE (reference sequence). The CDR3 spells CASSGGLADYEQYF. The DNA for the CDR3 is TGTGCCAGCAGCGGGGGACTAGCGGACTACGAGCAGTACTTC.

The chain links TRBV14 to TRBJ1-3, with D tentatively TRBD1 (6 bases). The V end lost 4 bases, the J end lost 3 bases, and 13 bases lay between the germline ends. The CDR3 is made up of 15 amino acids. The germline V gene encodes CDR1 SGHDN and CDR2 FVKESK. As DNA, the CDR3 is TGTGCCAGCAGCCGACCGTACAGGGATGGAAACACCATATATTTT. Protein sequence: CASSRPYRDGNTIYF.

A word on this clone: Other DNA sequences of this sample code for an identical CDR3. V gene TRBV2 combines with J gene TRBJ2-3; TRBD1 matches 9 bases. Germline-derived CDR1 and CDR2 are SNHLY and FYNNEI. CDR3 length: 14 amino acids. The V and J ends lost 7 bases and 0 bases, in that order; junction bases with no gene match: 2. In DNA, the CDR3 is TGTGCCAGCAATGACAGGGGGAGCACAGATACGCAGTATTTT. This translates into CASNDRGSTDTQYF.

CDR3 DNA sequence: TGTGCCAGCAGTGAAACCCCGGGCGGACAGTTAACGAACACTGAAGCTTTCTTT. Residues: CASSETPGGQLTNTEAFF. The V gene is TRBV2, the J gene TRBJ1-1, with TRBD1 as a possible D gene (6 bases). V lost 2 bases, J lost 1 base, and 20 bases lay in between. CDR3 length: 18 amino acids. CDR1 SNHLY and CDR2 FYNNEI come from the germline V gene.

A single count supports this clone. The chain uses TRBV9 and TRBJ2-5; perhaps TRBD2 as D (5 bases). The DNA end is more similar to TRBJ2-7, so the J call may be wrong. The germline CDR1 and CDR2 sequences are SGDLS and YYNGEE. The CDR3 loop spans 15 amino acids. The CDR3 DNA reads TGTGCCAGCAGCGTAGAAGGCGGGTACTCCTACGAGCAGTACTTC. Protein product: CASSVEGGYSYEQYF.

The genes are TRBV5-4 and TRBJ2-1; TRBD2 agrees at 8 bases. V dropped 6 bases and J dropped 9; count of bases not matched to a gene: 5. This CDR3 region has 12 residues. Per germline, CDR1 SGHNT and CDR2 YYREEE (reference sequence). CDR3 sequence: CASTSGSGEQFF. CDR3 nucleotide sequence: TGTGCCAGCACAAGCGGGAGTGGTGAGCAGTTCTTC.

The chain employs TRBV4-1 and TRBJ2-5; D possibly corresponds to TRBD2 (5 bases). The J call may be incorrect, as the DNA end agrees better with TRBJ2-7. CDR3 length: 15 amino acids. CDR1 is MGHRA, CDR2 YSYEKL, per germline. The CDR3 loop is CASSHQEVPSYEQYF. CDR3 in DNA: TGCGCCAGCAGCCACCAGGAGGTCCCATCCTACGAGCAGTACTTC.

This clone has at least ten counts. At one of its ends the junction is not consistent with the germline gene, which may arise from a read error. In nucleotides, the CDR3 is TGCAGTGCAAGGGACGGGACCCCCTTT. It translates to CSARDGTPF. This chain connects TRBV20-1 to TRBJ1-1, with D possibly matching TRBD1 (5 bases). There are 9 residues in the CDR3. Germline assignment: CDR1 DFQATT and CDR2 SNEGSKA (reference sequence).

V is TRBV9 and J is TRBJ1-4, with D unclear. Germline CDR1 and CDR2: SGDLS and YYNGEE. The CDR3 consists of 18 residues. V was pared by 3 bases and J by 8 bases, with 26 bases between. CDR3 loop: CASSAGVRAGQVGEKLFF. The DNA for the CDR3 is TGTGCCAGCAGCGCCGGGGTGAGGGCGGGCCAGGTCGGGGAAAAACTGTTTTTT.

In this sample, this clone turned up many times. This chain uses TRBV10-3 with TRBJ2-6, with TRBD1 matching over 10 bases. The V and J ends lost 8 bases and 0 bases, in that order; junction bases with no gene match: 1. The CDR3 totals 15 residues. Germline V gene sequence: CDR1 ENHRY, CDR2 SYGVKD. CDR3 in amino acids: CAIGQGGSGANVLTF. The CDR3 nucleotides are TGTGCCATCGGACAGGGGGGCTCTGGGGCCAACGTCCTGACTTTC.

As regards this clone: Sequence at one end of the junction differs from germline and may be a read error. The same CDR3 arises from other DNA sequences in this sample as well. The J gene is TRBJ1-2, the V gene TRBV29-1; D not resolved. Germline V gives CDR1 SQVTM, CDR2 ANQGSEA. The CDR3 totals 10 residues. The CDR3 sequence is CSVVDFGYTF. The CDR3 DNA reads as TGCAGCGTTGTAGATTTTGGCTACACATTC.

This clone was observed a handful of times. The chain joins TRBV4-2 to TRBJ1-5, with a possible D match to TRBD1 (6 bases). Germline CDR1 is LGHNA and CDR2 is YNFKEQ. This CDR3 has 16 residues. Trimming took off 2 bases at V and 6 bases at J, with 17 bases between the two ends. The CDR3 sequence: CASSQSDPGEGQPQHF. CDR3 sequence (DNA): TGTGCCAGCAGCCAATCAGATCCAGGGGAGGGTCAGCCCCAGCATTTT.

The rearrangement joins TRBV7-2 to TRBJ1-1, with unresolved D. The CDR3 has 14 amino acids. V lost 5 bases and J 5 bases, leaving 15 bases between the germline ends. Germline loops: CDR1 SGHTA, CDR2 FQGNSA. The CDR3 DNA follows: TGTGCCAGCAGCGCCCGTCAGCTCGGGACTGAAGCTTTCTTT. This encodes CASSARQLGTEAFF.

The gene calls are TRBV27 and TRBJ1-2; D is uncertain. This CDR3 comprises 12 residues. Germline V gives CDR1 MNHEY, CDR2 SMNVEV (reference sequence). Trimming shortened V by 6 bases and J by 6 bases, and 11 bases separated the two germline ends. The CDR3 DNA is TGTGCCAGCAGGACCGGTTTGAATGGCTACACCTTC. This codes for CASRTGLNGYTF.

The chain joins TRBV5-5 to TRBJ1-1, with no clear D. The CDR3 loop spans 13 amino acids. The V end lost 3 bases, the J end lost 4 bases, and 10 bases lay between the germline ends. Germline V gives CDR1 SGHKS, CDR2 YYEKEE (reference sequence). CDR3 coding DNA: TGTGCCAGCAGCTGGCGGGGAACCACTGAAGCTTTCTTT. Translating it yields CASSWRGTTEAFF.

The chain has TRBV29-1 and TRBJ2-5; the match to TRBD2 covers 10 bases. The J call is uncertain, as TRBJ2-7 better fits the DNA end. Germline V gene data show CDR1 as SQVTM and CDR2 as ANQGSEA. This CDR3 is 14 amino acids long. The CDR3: CSVKTSGPSYEQYF. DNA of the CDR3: TGCAGCGTTAAGACTAGCGGGCCCTCCTACGAGCAGTACTTC.

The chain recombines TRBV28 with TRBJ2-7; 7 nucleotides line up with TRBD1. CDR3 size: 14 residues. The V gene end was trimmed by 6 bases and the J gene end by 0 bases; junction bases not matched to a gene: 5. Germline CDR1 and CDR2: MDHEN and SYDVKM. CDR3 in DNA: TGTGCCAGCAGGTTAGACAGGGCCTCCTACGAGCAGTACTTC. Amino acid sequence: CASRLDRASYEQYF.

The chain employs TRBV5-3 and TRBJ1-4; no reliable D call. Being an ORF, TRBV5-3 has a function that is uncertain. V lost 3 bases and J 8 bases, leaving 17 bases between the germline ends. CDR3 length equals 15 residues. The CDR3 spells CARSWEEGLREKLFF. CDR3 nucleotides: TGTGCCAGAAGCTGGGAGGAGGGCCTTCGCGAAAAACTGTTTTTT.

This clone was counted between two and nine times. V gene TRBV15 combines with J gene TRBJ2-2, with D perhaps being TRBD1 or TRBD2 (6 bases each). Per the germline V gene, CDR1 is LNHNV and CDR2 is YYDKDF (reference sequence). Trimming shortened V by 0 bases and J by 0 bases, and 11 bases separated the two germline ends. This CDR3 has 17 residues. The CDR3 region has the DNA TGTGCCACCAGCAGAGATGATGGGGGGCCGAACACCGGGGAGCTGTTTTTT. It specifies CATSRDDGGPNTGELFF.

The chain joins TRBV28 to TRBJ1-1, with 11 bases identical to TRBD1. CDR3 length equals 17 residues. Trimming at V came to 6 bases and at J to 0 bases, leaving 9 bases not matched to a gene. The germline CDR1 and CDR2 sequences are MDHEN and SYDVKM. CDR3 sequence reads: CASSWDRGILMNTEAFF. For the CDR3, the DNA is TGTGCCAGCAGCTGGGACAGGGGGATACTAATGAACACTGAAGCTTTCTTT.

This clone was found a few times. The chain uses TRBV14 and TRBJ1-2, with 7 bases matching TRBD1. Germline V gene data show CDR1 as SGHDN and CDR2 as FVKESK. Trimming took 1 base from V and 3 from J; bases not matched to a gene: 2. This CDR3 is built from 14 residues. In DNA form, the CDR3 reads TGTGCCAGCAGCCAAGGGACAGGATACTATGGCTACACCTTC. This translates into CASSQGTGYYGYTF.

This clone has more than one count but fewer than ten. CDR3 bases: TGCGCCAGCAGCCTCGGACAGGGACTCTCCTACGAGCAGTACTTC. Translation: CASSLGQGLSYEQYF. The chain recombines TRBV5-1 with TRBJ2-7; 8 nucleotides align to TRBD1. Germline-derived CDR1 and CDR2 are SGHRS and YFSETQ. Losses at the gene ends were 4 bases for V and 0 bases for J; bases not matched to a gene: 6. CDR3 length: 15 residues.

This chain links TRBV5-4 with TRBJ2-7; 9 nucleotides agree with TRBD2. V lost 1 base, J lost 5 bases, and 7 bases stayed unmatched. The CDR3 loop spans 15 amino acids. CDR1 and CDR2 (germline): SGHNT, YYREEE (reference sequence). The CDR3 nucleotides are TGTGCCAGCAGCTTGCCTAGCGGGAACCACCACGAGCAGTACTTC. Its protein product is CASSLPSGNHHEQYF.